The entry that follows covers one TCR beta chain sequence. CDR3 length equals 14 residues. V was cut by 5 bases and J by 1 base, with 11 bases left in between. Germline values: CDR1 MNHEY, CDR2 SMNVEV (reference sequence). This entry belongs to a study of blood T cell repertoires in COVID-19. Overall study context: The United States, Italy and Spain supplied acute and convalescent COVID-19 samples. Nucleic acid was either cDNA or gDNA, and it came from T cells, B-cell-depleted T cells, or PBMCs.

As processed by the authors: Amplifying reference gene primers gave estimates of nucleated cell counts. Clones were read by immunoSEQ multiplex PCR, and TCRdb kept only the in-frame ones, dropping some. The V and J calls and clone size are taken from that table; D and trimming were inferred from the DNA. The top ten clones hold about 3% of a sample with about 160,000 clones, roughly 73% of them seen once. What was sequenced was peripheral blood. The chain couples TRBV27 to TRBJ1-1; TRBD1 might be the D (5 bases). This clonotype was obtained from a man in his 70s with acute or convalescent COVID-19. This CDR3 is CASSPGGENTEAFF. The DNA of the CDR3 is TGTGCCAGCAGTCCCGGGGGGGAGAACACTGAAGCTTTCTTT.